The 24 T cell receptor beta chains given below trace back to one sample, sequenced in a study of long-term antiretroviral therapy in people with HIV. The immunoSEQ assay was v3.0, run at survey level. This table comes from immunoSEQ multiplex PCR, and its TCRdb copy is limited to in-frame clones, with some not included. The sample lists 20,000 to 25,000 clones; roughly 80% were seen once. The sequencing here drew on unsorted PBMCs, taken 0.7 years before starting antiretroviral therapy. These TCRs come from a man aged 25-45 years with HIV.

This chain links TRBV11-2 with TRBJ2-2; D is possibly TRBD2 (7 bases). V was cut by 10 bases and J by 7 bases, with 19 bases left in between. The CDR3 consists of 14 residues. Germline V gene sequence: CDR1 SGHAT, CDR2 FQNNGV. The CDR3 bases are TGTGCCACGAGGATGGGGGGGCGGGGCGGGGAGCTGTTTTTT. Its protein product is CATRMGGRGGELFF.

The chain uses TRBV28 and TRBJ1-4, with 8 nucleotides matching TRBD1. This CDR3 is 15 amino acids long. Germline-derived CDR1 and CDR2 are MDHEN and SYDVKM. The junction had 3 bases not matched to a gene; V was cut back by 3 bases and J by 3 bases. DNA of the CDR3: TGTGCCAGCAGTTTCGGACAGGGATCTAATGAAAAACTGTTTTTT. Amino acid sequence: CASSFGQGSNEKLFF. The complete variable domain, with remaining parts taken from reference TRBV28 and TRBJ1-4, reads DVKVTQSSRYLVKRTGEKVFLECVQDMDHENMFWYRQDPGLGLRLIYFSYDVKMKEKGDIPEGYSVSREKKERFSLILESASTNQTSMYLCASSFGQGSNEKLFFGSGTQLSVL.

This clone was detected only a few times. The V and J genes are TRBV6-5 and TRBJ2-2; weak D call: TRBD1 (6 bases). Germline CDR1 is MNHEY and CDR2 is SVGAGI. There are 13 residues in the CDR3. Trimming stripped 6 bases from V and 5 bases from J, with 10 bases between. The CDR3 spells CASSEGGTGELFF. The CDR3 DNA sequence: TGTGCCAGCAGCGAAGGGGGAACCGGGGAGCTGTTTTTT.

There are a few counts of this clone. This same CDR3 is encoded by further DNA sequences in the sample. The genes are TRBV10-3 and TRBJ2-1, with D possibly TRBD2 on 6 matching bases. Germline assignment: CDR1 ENHRY and CDR2 SYGVKD. Trimming took 6 bases from V and 7 from J, leaving 7 bases between them. This CDR3 contains 11 residues. The CDR3 loop is CAISAGNEQFF. The CDR3 bases are TGTGCCATCAGCGCGGGAAATGAGCAGTTCTTC.

The chain has TRBV5-1 and TRBJ2-1; TRBD1 matches at 8 bases. After removal of 4 bases from V and 1 base from J, the junction contained 10 bases not matched to a gene. The CDR3 contains 17 residues. Per germline, CDR1 SGHRS and CDR2 YFSETQ. In DNA, the CDR3 is TGCGCCAGCAGCCCGGGATCCGGGACAGGATCCTACAATGAGCAGTTCTTC. It specifies CASSPGSGTGSYNEQFF.

CDR3 sequence: CASRLTGIRGIGNQPQHF. The CDR3 DNA sequence: TGTGCCAGCAGGCTGACAGGGATTAGAGGAATCGGCAATCAGCCCCAGCATTTT. The chain combines TRBV27 with TRBJ1-5; TRBD1 matches at 7 bases. V was clipped by 6 bases and J by 2 bases; unmatched bases: 16. Germline CDR1 and CDR2: MNHEY and SMNVEV (reference sequence). This CDR3 spans 18 amino acids.

The V gene is TRBV9, the J gene TRBJ2-5; D ambiguous. The V gene lost 0 bases and the J gene lost 2 bases, with 8 bases spanning the gap. The CDR3 totals 14 residues. CDR1 SGDLS and CDR2 YYNGEE come from the germline V gene. CDR3 nucleotide sequence: TGTGCCAGCAGCGTAGGACACGCACAAGAGACCCAGTACTTC. Translation: CASSVGHAQETQYF. Complete variable domain (other parts from reference TRBV9 and TRBJ2-5): DSGVTQTPKHLITATGQRVTLRCSPRSGDLSVYWYQQSLDQGLQFLIQYYNGEERAKGNILERFSAQQFPDLHSELNLSSLELGDSALYFCASSVGHAQETQYFGPGTRLLVL.

The chain couples TRBV28 to TRBJ2-3, with 7 bases that match TRBD2. The CDR3 consists of 16 residues. Losses at the gene ends were 6 bases for V and 3 bases for J; bases not matched to a gene: 12. Germline V gene data show CDR1 as MDHEN and CDR2 as SYDVKM. CDR3 DNA: TGTGCCAGCAGGACCCTGGGAGGGTCTAGGACAGATACGCAGTATTTT. Residues: CASRTLGGSRTDTQYF.

The rearrangement links TRBV5-4 to TRBJ2-4; tentative D call: TRBD1 (6 bases). The CDR3 spans 15 residues. Germline V gene sequence: CDR1 SGHNT, CDR2 YYREEE (reference sequence). V lost 4 bases and J 3 bases, leaving 14 bases between the germline ends. CDR3 in DNA: TGTGCCAGCAGCCGGGACATTCGGAACAAAAACATTCAGTACTTC. Its translation: CASSRDIRNKNIQYF. Full variable domain (rest looked up from reference TRBV5-4 and TRBJ2-4): ETGVTQSPTHLIKTRGQQVTLRCSSQSGHNTVSWYQQALGQGPQFIFQYYREEENGRGNFPPRFSGLQFPNYSSELNVNALELDDSALYLCASSRDIRNKNIQYFGAGTRLSVL.

In its sample, this clone ranks as medium-sized (0.01 to 0.1%). The gene calls are TRBV6-6 and TRBJ2-6; D is undetermined. Deletions cut 9 bases from V and 6 bases from J, with 3 bases between. The germline V gene encodes CDR1 MNHNY and CDR2 SVGAGI (reference sequence). There are 10 residues in the CDR3. The CDR3 DNA reads as TGTGCCAGTCCGGCCAACGTCCTGACTTTC. Protein: CASPANVLTF.

The chain recombines TRBV9 with TRBJ2-1; tentative D call: TRBD2 (7 bases). The CDR3 totals 14 residues. Trimming cost V 4 bases and J 6 bases, with 14 bases left between them. Germline CDR1 reads SGDLS; CDR2 reads YYNGEE. Written as DNA, the CDR3 is TGTGCCAGCAGCCCCGCCGCGGGGGCCAATGAGCAGTTCTTC. This sequence encodes CASSPAAGANEQFF.

The rearrangement uses TRBV5-4 and TRBJ2-2, with 10 bases identical to TRBD1. The J segment lost 8 bases and the V segment lost 4 bases, leaving 11 bases of the junction unmatched. Germline V gene sequence: CDR1 SGHNT, CDR2 YYREEE (reference sequence). The CDR3 has 16 amino acids. The CDR3 loop is CASSDGDRGFSGELFF. The CDR3 DNA reads as TGTGCCAGCAGCGACGGGGACAGGGGATTTTCTGGGGAGCTGTTTTTT.

The table lists this clone with a few counts. The gene calls are TRBV2 and TRBJ1-6, with D tentatively TRBD1 (6 bases). Germline V CDR1 and CDR2: SNHLY, FYNNEI. This CDR3 has 14 residues. V shed 2 bases and J shed 9 bases, with 11 bases lying between them. CDR3 sequence reads: CASSELGGRSPLHF. The CDR3 bases are TGTGCCAGCAGTGAACTGGGGGGCCGTTCACCCCTCCACTTT.

In its sample, this clone was seen once. This chain links TRBV5-6 with TRBJ1-2; perhaps TRBD1 as D (6 bases). There are 12 residues in the CDR3. Germline V gene data show CDR1 as SGHDT and CDR2 as YYEEEE. Trimming left V 1 base short and J 7 bases short, with 8 bases between. In DNA, the CDR3 is TGTGCCAGCAGCTTGACAGGGTTTGGCTACACCTTC. Amino acids: CASSLTGFGYTF.

The rearrangement joins TRBV30 to TRBJ2-1, with TRBD2 as a possible D gene (6 bases). Germline V lookup: CDR1 GTSNPN, CDR2 SVGIG (reference sequence). The CDR3 consists of 12 residues. Trimming shortened V by 8 bases and J by 5 bases, and 13 bases separated the two germline ends. Written as DNA, the CDR3 is TGTGCCACCTGGAGGGGCCACAATGAGCAGTTCTTC. Encoded protein: CATWRGHNEQFF.

This rearrangement joins TRBV6-5 to TRBJ2-5, with 9 bases identical to TRBD1. The germline V gene has CDR1 MNHEY and CDR2 SVGAGI. V gave up 6 bases and J gave up 0 bases; unmatched junction bases: 5. CDR3 size: 15 residues. The CDR3 nucleotides read TGTGCCAGCAGAATAGGGACAGGGTACCAAGAGACCCAGTACTTC. Translated: CASRIGTGYQETQYF.

In nucleotides, the CDR3 is TGTGCCAGCAGGTGGGGGGGTAATCAGCCCCAGCATTTT. Its protein is CASRWGGNQPQHF. The chain is built from TRBV6-1 and TRBJ1-5; D is possibly TRBD1 (5 bases). CDR3 length: 13 amino acids. V was clipped by 6 bases and J by 4 bases, with 10 bases between them. Germline loops: CDR1 MNHNS, CDR2 SASEGT.

This clone was seen a single time. This chain links TRBV5-1 with TRBJ1-1, with D maybe TRBD1 (5 bases). V lost 0 bases to trimming and J lost 1 base, with 10 bases between them. Germline CDR1 SGHRS, CDR2 YFSETQ. The CDR3 has 15 residues. CDR3 loop: CASSLELTANTEAFF. The CDR3 nucleotides are TGCGCCAGCAGCTTGGAGCTGACAGCGAACACTGAAGCTTTCTTT.

This chain connects TRBV5-1 to TRBJ2-1, with 13 bases fitting TRBD2. Unmatched junction bases numbered 3, after V lost 4 bases and J lost 5 bases. CDR1 and CDR2 from the germline V gene are SGHRS and YFSETQ. The CDR3 consists of 15 residues. DNA of the CDR3: TGCGCCAGCAGCCCCGGACTAGCGGGAGACAATGAGCAGTTCTTC. This gives the protein CASSPGLAGDNEQFF.

The chain uses TRBV6-5 and TRBJ1-1, with D unclear. The CDR3 contains 12 residues. Deletions cut 0 bases from V and 8 bases from J, with 7 bases between. The germline gives CDR1 MNHEY, CDR2 SVGAGI. The CDR3 is CASSYSGLEAFF. CDR3 nucleotides: TGTGCCAGCAGTTACTCGGGCTTAGAAGCTTTCTTT.

The table lists this clone with a few counts. V usage is TRBV5-4 and J usage is TRBJ1-6, with 12 positions matching TRBD1. Losses at the gene ends were 4 bases for V and 7 bases for J; bases not matched to a gene: 6. Germline CDR1 is SGHNT and CDR2 is YYREEE (reference sequence). CDR3 length: 16 amino acids. CDR3 DNA: TGTGCCAGCAGCCAGGGACAGGGGGCTCGGAATTCACCCCTCCACTTT. It codes for CASSQGQGARNSPLHF. The full variable domain, its missing parts supplied by reference TRBV5-4 and TRBJ1-6, is ETGVTQSPTHLIKTRGQQVTLRCSSQSGHNTVSWYQQALGQGPQFIFQYYREEENGRGNFPPRFSGLQFPNYSSELNVNALELDDSALYLCASSQGQGARNSPLHFGNGTRLTVT.

The V gene is TRBV5-5, the J gene TRBJ1-5; a possible D gene is TRBD1 (5 bases). Germline CDR1 reads SGHKS; CDR2 reads YYEKEE (reference sequence). CDR3 size: 13 residues. V was shortened by 4 bases and J by 6 bases, with 11 bases between the two germline ends. CDR3 region: CASSPLGLQPQHF. CDR3 in DNA: TGTGCCAGCAGCCCTCTGGGGCTTCAGCCCCAGCATTTT.

This sequence joins TRBV7-9 and TRBJ2-1; 8 nucleotides agree with TRBD2. V was pared by 3 bases and J by 8 bases, with 6 bases of the junction left unmatched. This CDR3 spans 14 amino acids. CDR1 SEHNR and CDR2 FQNEAQ come from the germline V gene (reference sequence). The CDR3 DNA is TGTGCCAGCAGCTTCCAGCGGGAGAGGGATGAGCAGTTCTTC. This translates into CASSFQRERDEQFF.

CDR3 bases: TGTGCCAGCAGCTTGGTAGAAAGCACAGATACGCAGTATTTT. Translated: CASSLVESTDTQYF. The rearrangement joins TRBV5-4 to TRBJ2-3; no definite D call. CDR1 SGHNT and CDR2 YYREEE come from the germline V gene (reference sequence). The CDR3 spans 14 residues. With 0 bases removed from V and 0 bases from J, the gap between germline ends came to 5 bases.